The subject of this entry is one T cell receptor beta chain. No much larger clone exists at a distance of one base, and base qualities are not known. The data were taken from a study of graft-versus-host responses after intestinal transplantation (dated by TCRdb to 2020 to 2023). General notes on the study: The transplants that recipients got were multivisceral, liver-intestinal, or isolated intestinal. All recipients received anti-thymocyte globulin induction followed by maintenance tacrolimus and steroids for three to four years. After intestinal transplantation, graft-versus-host and host-versus-graft alloreactive T cell clones in the graft, circulation and bone marrow were tracked using bulk TCR-beta CDR3 sequencing. To identify alloreactive clones, pre-transplant mixed lymphocyte reaction products were sequenced and compared with unstimulated pre-transplant donor and recipient T cells. Of the 20 to 30 intestinal transplant recipients enrolled in the cohort, one of whom was a retransplant, a few patients without pretransplant specimens were excluded. Donor T cell macrochimerism was defined as a peak of at least 4% donor T cells among recipient peripheral blood mononuclear cells. Rather than going through the commercial service, samples from three later patients were sequenced in-house on an Illumina MiSeq and processed with MiXCR. The study at large found these results: GvH clones were detected in recipient bone marrow, and some of these GvH clones were observed earlier in ileal mucosa or blood, consistent with an intestinal mucosal origin. High GvH to HvG T cell clonal ratios were observed in the allografts of patients with donor T cell macrochimerism. The conclusions were limited by the relatively low number and heterogeneity of the intestinal transplant patients. Early after transplant, declines in HvG clones were associated with peak levels of circulating GvH clones.

The protocol used for the library was the immunoSEQ multiplex PCR assay. In most patients, genomic DNA was isolated using the Qiagen DNeasy Blood and Tissue Kit and sent frozen to Adaptive Biotechnologies for TCR sequencing. Adaptive Biotechnologies carried out high-throughput TCR-beta CDR3 sequencing of genomic DNA for most patients. The paper's data handling went like this. Adaptive's ImmunoSEQ software was the source of the TCR sequencing data for fewer than 20 patients, while three other patients were processed with MiXCR and VDJtools. CD4 versus CD8 sorting errors were corrected by removing sequences found in both subsets at a frequency ratio below 5:1. CDR3 nucleotide sequences shared between donor and recipient were removed because their origin could not be assigned. To count as alloreactive, a clone needed at least 2-fold expansion over unstimulated cells and a minimum CFSE-low frequency of 0.002% (template counts) or 0.001% (read counts). Clones detected in sequenced pre-transplant spleen, lymph node, or MLR CFSE-low populations of the donor or recipient were defined as mappable. The cumulative frequency of alloreactive clones was calculated as a percentage of all sequences, weighted by copy number. In TCRdb, the immuneACCESS table is reduced to in-frame sequences with V and J assigned. These tables do not hold every clone; where another copy was compared, an unresolved V gene accounts for under half, and the others remain unexplained. V, J and clone size derive from that table, while D and trimming were established from the DNA sequence. Here the sample has roughly 21,000 clones; 25% to 35% occur a single time. Roughly 9.2% of the sample comes from the top ten.

The CDR3 goes from the cysteine to the phenylalanine over 12 residues. Only the CDR3 part of the read is kept: 36 bases, read in frame from the first base. Sequences MNHNS (CDR1) and SASEGT (CDR2) are obtained from the germline V gene. V drops 1 base and J drops 3 bases, leaving 4 bases in between. Explained via the paper, the time point label denotes: cells obtained before transplantation from donor or recipient. In mixed lymphocyte reactions, some 200,000 CFSE-labeled pre-transplant responders were plated with some 200,000 irradiated violet-dye-labeled stimulators and cultured for about 6 days. After the mixed lymphocyte reaction, proliferating CD3+CD4+CFSE-low and CD3+CD8+CFSE-low responder cells were FACS-sorted on a BD Influx sorter.

The starting material was alloreactive CD8+ T cells from a mixed lymphocyte reaction culture, obtained before intestinal transplant. The cell subset or site label on this specimen signifies: CFSE-low proliferating T cells sorted from approximately six-day pre-transplant mixed lymphocyte reaction (GvH or HvG direction). This sequence was found in a human patient who received an intestinal transplant. The rearrangement joined TRBV6-1 to TRBJ2-7; no confident D gene assignment can be made. The nucleotide sequence reads TGTGCCAGCAGTGAAGAGGGCTACGAGCAGTACTTC. It encodes CASSEEGYEQYF.